Following are 23 T cell receptor beta chains from one sample sequenced in a study of T cell repertoires in cytomegalovirus infection. TCRdb passed the reads through MiXCR, listing each CDR3 protein once. The sample has more than 300,000 distinct CDR3 sequences, approximately 35% seen once. These receptors lack a known antigen. The sequences come from cultured PBMCs, collected from culture after CMV antigen stimulation. These receptor sequences come from a human donor in good health (CMV status not recorded). Some clones in this sample may be carry-over from other donors' samples.

This clonotype was counted a few times. The chain uses TRBV5-6 and TRBJ2-7; TRBD2 is a possible D gene (6 bases). The CDR3 sequence is 14 residues long. V was shortened by 4 bases and J by 6 bases, with 17 bases between the two germline ends. Germline loops: CDR1 SGHDT, CDR2 YYEEEE. The CDR3 region is CASSLLANLGEQYF. As DNA, the CDR3 is TGTGCCAGCAGCCTACTAGCAAATCTTGGCGAGCAGTACTTC. Complete variable domain (other parts from reference TRBV5-6 and TRBJ2-7): DAGVTQSPTHLIKTRGQQVTLRCSPKSGHDTVSWYQQALGQGPQFIFQYYEEEERQRGNFPDRFSGHQFPNYSSELNVNALLLGDSALYLCASSLLANLGEQYFGPGTRLTVT.

At least ten counts were recorded for this clonotype. The CDR3 region has the DNA TGTGCCATCAGGGCGACAGGTATGAACACTGAAGCTTTCTTT. Protein sequence: CAIRATGMNTEAFF. J is TRBJ1-1 and V is TRBV10-3, with D possibly being TRBD1 (6 bases). The CDR3 contains 14 residues. CDR1 ENHRY and CDR2 SYGVKD come from the germline V gene. V gave up 6 bases and J gave up 0 bases, with 11 bases separating them.

Only a few counts were recorded for this clonotype. The V gene is TRBV14, the J gene TRBJ2-3; 12 bases map to TRBD2. V shed 4 bases, J shed 2 bases, and the junction held 4 bases outside the gene matches. Germline CDR1 reads SGHDN; CDR2 reads FVKESK. The CDR3 contains 16 residues. The CDR3 DNA follows: TGTGCCAGCAGCCCGCTAGCGGGAGGGATCACAGATACGCAGTATTTT. Its translation: CASSPLAGGITDTQYF. Drawing the rest from reference TRBV14 and TRBJ2-3, the complete variable domain is EAGVTQFPSHSVIEKGQTVTLRCDPISGHDNLYWYRRVMGKEIKFLLHFVKESKQDESGMPNNRFLAERTGGTYSTLKVQPAELEDSGVYFCASSPLAGGITDTQYFGPGTRLTVL.

Only one count was recorded for this clonotype. The chain combines TRBV19 with TRBJ1-2; tentatively, D is TRBD1 (5 bases). This CDR3 comprises 15 residues. V lost 5 bases, J lost 8 bases, and 21 bases lay in between. From germline, CDR1 is LNHDA and CDR2 SQIVND (reference sequence). The DNA of the CDR3 is TGTGCCAGTAGTCCTGATGGGGGGTATATGCGCGGCTACACCTTC. Encoded protein: CASSPDGGYMRGYTF.

V gene TRBV10-3 combines with J gene TRBJ2-3; D is ambiguous. Per the germline V gene, CDR1 is ENHRY and CDR2 is SYGVKD. V was pared by 3 bases and J by 7 bases, with 5 bases between. CDR3 size: 11 residues. This CDR3 is CAISDFYTQYF. The CDR3 DNA reads TGTGCCATCAGTGACTTCTATACGCAGTATTTT.

This clonotype was counted a few times. This sequence joins TRBV20-1 and TRBJ1-4; D gene uncertain. Germline CDR1 and CDR2: DFQATT and SNEGSKA (reference sequence). The CDR3 runs to 11 residues. V shed 2 bases and J shed 7 bases, with 5 bases lying between them. This CDR3 is CSARSLEKLFF. CDR3 DNA sequence: TGCAGTGCTAGATCGCTTGAAAAACTGTTTTTT.

This clonotype was counted only a few times. The chain joins TRBV7-2 to TRBJ2-7; D assignment may be TRBD1 or TRBD2 (6 bases each). Trimming took 5 bases from V and 1 from J, leaving 12 bases between them. CDR1 is SGHTA, CDR2 FQGNSA, per germline. The CDR3 is made up of 14 amino acids. The CDR3 spells CASSLGGTSYEQYF. Written as DNA, the CDR3 is TGTGCCAGCAGCCTTGGCGGGACATCCTACGAGCAGTACTTC.

Ten or more counts support this clonotype. The gene calls are TRBV11-3 and TRBJ2-1; 9 positions agree with TRBD2. The junction had 10 bases not matched to a gene; V was cut back by 3 bases and J by 7 bases. The germline V gene encodes CDR1 SGHNT and CDR2 YENEEA. The CDR3 totals 16 residues. CDR3 coding DNA: TGTGCCAGCAGCTTCCGCTCGCAGACTAGCGGAAATGAGCAGTTCTTC. It encodes CASSFRSQTSGNEQFF.

This clonotype has at least ten counts. V gene TRBV7-9 combines with J gene TRBJ2-5, with 14 bases aligning to TRBD2. The trim removed 5 bases at V and 5 bases at J, leaving 10 bases unmatched. This CDR3 is built from 17 residues. Germline lookup yields CDR1 SEHNR and CDR2 FQNEAQ (reference sequence). The CDR3 here is CASSLTTSGRAVETQYF. The CDR3 nucleotides are TGTGCCAGCAGCCTGACGACTAGCGGGAGGGCCGTTGAGACCCAGTACTTC.

A few counts support this clonotype. The rearrangement joins TRBV27 to TRBJ2-1; 7 bases agree with TRBD2. The V segment lost 4 bases and the J segment 4 bases; nucleotides outside the gene matches: 13. The CDR3 contains 17 residues. CDR1 is MNHEY, CDR2 SMNVEV, per germline (reference sequence). The CDR3 loop is CASSSGTGGVGYNEQFF. CDR3 nucleotide sequence: TGTGCCAGCAGTTCCGGGACGGGAGGAGTGGGTTACAATGAGCAGTTCTTC.

In this sample, this clonotype turned up a few times. The chain is built from TRBV5-6 and TRBJ2-1; TRBD1 aligns across 8 bases. V was pared by 2 bases and J by 5 bases, with 3 bases of the junction left unmatched. This CDR3 region has 14 residues. Germline V gene data show CDR1 as SGHDT and CDR2 as YYEEEE. The CDR3 spells CASSFLDRDNEQFF. The CDR3 bases are TGTGCCAGCAGCTTTTTGGACAGGGACAATGAGCAGTTCTTC. The full variable domain, with the rest looked up from reference TRBV5-6 and TRBJ2-1, is DAGVTQSPTHLIKTRGQQVTLRCSPKSGHDTVSWYQQALGQGPQFIFQYYEEEERQRGNFPDRFSGHQFPNYSSELNVNALLLGDSALYLCASSFLDRDNEQFFGPGTRLTVL.

This clonotype has a handful of counts. The chain links TRBV12-3 or TRBV12-4 to TRBJ1-4; D is possibly TRBD1 (6 bases). The V end lost 5 bases, the J end lost 4 bases, and 20 bases lay between the germline ends. This CDR3 is 17 amino acids long. CDR3 DNA: TGTGCCAGCAGTGTGGACAGCCTAGCGGAATTTAATGAAAAACTGTTTTTT. Translated: CASSVDSLAEFNEKLFF.

This clonotype occurred once. The CDR3 loop is CASTRLVGAGANVLTF. CDR3 nucleotide sequence: TGTGCCAGCACGAGGCTGGTGGGAGCTGGGGCCAACGTCCTGACTTTC. The chain combines TRBV2 with TRBJ2-6; possible D gene TRBD2, 5 bases. The ends were cut back, 7 bases at V and 2 bases at J, with 15 bases in the middle. Germline V gives CDR1 SNHLY, CDR2 FYNNEI. The CDR3 covers 16 residues.

This clonotype was counted a few times. The chain has TRBV19 and TRBJ1-2; D perhaps matches TRBD1 (5 bases). CDR1 is LNHDA, CDR2 SQIVND, per germline (reference sequence). The V end was cut by 7 bases, the J end by 8 bases, with 23 bases between. The CDR3 has 15 residues. The CDR3 region is CASTDQLGGYWGYTF. The CDR3 DNA reads as TGTGCCAGTACCGACCAATTGGGGGGATACTGGGGCTACACCTTC.

This clonotype was recorded a few times. The J gene is TRBJ2-7, the V gene TRBV4-1; D may be TRBD2 (6 bases). Germline V CDR1 and CDR2: MGHRA, YSYEKL. V lost 7 bases, J lost 2 bases, and 15 bases lay in between. The CDR3 length is 14 residues. This chain's CDR3 is CASMGGRGTYEQYF. The CDR3 coding sequence is TGCGCCAGCATGGGGGGACGGGGGACCTACGAGCAGTACTTC.

This clonotype has only a few counts. V is TRBV11-2 and J is TRBJ2-5, with a tentative D call TRBD2 (5 bases). Germline V CDR1 and CDR2: SGHAT, FQNNGV. This CDR3 region has 11 residues. Trimming left V 5 bases short and J 9 bases short, with 10 bases between. DNA for the CDR3: TGTGCCAGCAGCGGCGTGGAGGCCCAGTACTTC. Translating gives CASSGVEAQYF.

This clonotype was recorded many times. This chain links TRBV7-6 with TRBJ1-2, with 8 bases identical to TRBD1. CDR3 length: 15 residues. J gave up 7 bases and V 0 bases, and 7 bases lay outside the gene matches. Germline V gene lookup returns CDR1 SGHVS and CDR2 FNYEAQ. The chain's CDR3 is CASSLAYRDRRGYTF. The CDR3 DNA is TGTGCCAGCAGCTTAGCATACCGGGACAGGCGTGGCTACACCTTC. Full variable domain (remainder filled in from reference TRBV7-6 and TRBJ1-2): GAGVSQSPRYKVTKRGQDVALRCDPISGHVSLYWYRQALGQGPEFLTYFNYEAQQDKSGLPNDRFSAERPEGSISTLTIQRTEQRDSAMYRCASSLAYRDRRGYTFGSGTRLTVV.

This clonotype has a handful of counts. The chain employs TRBV19 and TRBJ2-2, with D perhaps given as TRBD1 or TRBD2 (6 bases each). Per germline, CDR1 LNHDA and CDR2 SQIVND (reference sequence). V was cut by 11 bases and J by 0 bases, with 10 bases left in between. The CDR3 spans 13 residues. This CDR3 is CAGGGTNTGELFF. Here the CDR3 DNA reads TGTGCCGGGGGCGGGACGAACACCGGGGAGCTGTTTTTT.

This clonotype was counted ten times or more. The J gene is TRBJ1-2, the V gene TRBV27; the D is unclear. CDR1 is MNHEY, CDR2 SMNVEV, per germline (reference sequence). This CDR3 comprises 13 residues. Trimming cost V 2 bases and J 5 bases, with 9 bases left between them. This CDR3 reads CASSLGQAYGYTF. The DNA of the CDR3 is TGTGCCAGCAGTTTAGGCCAGGCTTATGGCTACACCTTC.

The V and J genes are TRBV7-2 and TRBJ1-4; the D gene is possibly TRBD1 (6 bases). CDR1 SGHTA and CDR2 FQGNSA come from the germline V gene. CDR3 length equals 14 residues. The V end was cut by 4 bases, the J end by 7 bases, with 13 bases between. The CDR3 bases are TGTGCCAGCAGCTCCAGGGGATTGAGTGAAAAACTGTTTTTT. Translation: CASSSRGLSEKLFF.

V is TRBV6-2 or TRBV6-3 and J is TRBJ1-1; D is unclear. The germline V and J ends were trimmed by 0 bases and 7 bases, with 18 bases remaining between them. CDR3 size: 16 residues. The germline gives CDR1 MNHEY, CDR2 SVGEGT. The CDR3 DNA sequence: TGTGCCAGCAGTTACTCCTTTCGGACCCTATTAAATGAAGCTTTCTTT. As protein: CASSYSFRTLLNEAFF.

This clonotype appeared a single time. The chain joins TRBV6-2 or TRBV6-3 to TRBJ2-1, with a possible D match to TRBD2 (5 bases). The germline CDR1 and CDR2 sequences are MNHEY and SVGEGT. The V gene lost 6 bases and the J gene lost 2 bases, with 14 bases spanning the gap. The CDR3 runs to 15 residues. CDR3 nucleotide sequence: TGTGCCAGCAGCCCCGGGGAGCAAGCCTACAATGAGCAGTTCTTC. Amino acid sequence: CASSPGEQAYNEQFF.

CDR3 sequence: CASSSSDRGDRYTF. The CDR3 DNA follows: TGTGCCAGCAGTTCCTCGGACAGGGGAGATCGCTACACCTTC. V gene TRBV27 combines with J gene TRBJ1-2; 9 bases match TRBD1. The CDR3 consists of 14 residues. The junction had 9 bases not matched to a gene; V was cut back by 4 bases and J by 9 bases. Looked up from germline, CDR1 is MNHEY and CDR2 is SMNVEV (reference sequence).